A single sample gave rise to the 17 T cell receptor beta chains below, sequenced in a study of cytomegalovirus exposure and HLA in healthy donors. It was with 60 Vbeta and 13 Jbeta primers that the PCR ran. The repertoire was sequenced with immunoSEQ multiplex PCR; TCRdb's copy has only in-frame clones and lacks some. This sample has approximately 120,000 clones, with about 80% found just once. The sequencing input was PBMCs. These receptor sequences come from a woman in her forties or fifties in good health and CMV-seropositive.

The chain is built from TRBV10-3 and TRBJ2-7, with 9 bases matching TRBD1. This CDR3 comprises 23 residues. Germline CDR1 is ENHRY and CDR2 is SYGVKD. V lost 3 bases to trimming and J lost 0 bases; unmatched junction nucleotides: 27. The CDR3 sequence is CAISEPGGQGNRTGVISSYEQYF. The CDR3 coding sequence is TGTGCCATCAGTGAACCGGGGGGACAGGGTAATCGAACGGGGGTAATCAGCTCCTACGAGCAGTACTTC.

The chain joins TRBV13 to TRBJ1-4; 8 positions match TRBD1. J gave up 7 bases and V 5 bases, and 18 bases lay outside the gene matches. CDR1 is PRHDT and CDR2 is FYEKMQ in the germline V gene (reference sequence). The CDR3 is 18 residues long. The CDR3 DNA follows: TGTGCCAGCAGCCTCACCACAACTTTACAGGGGGGACGTGAAAAACTGTTTTTT. Translating it yields CASSLTTTLQGGREKLFF.

This clone came up once. Its ends do not fully match the called genes, so a read error is possible. The chain couples TRBV7-2 to TRBJ2-2; 8 bases line up with TRBD2. CDR1 and CDR2 (germline): SGHTA, FQGNSA. This CDR3 comprises 15 residues. The DNA of the CDR3 is TGTGCCAGCAGCTTAGGACTAGCGAACTCCGGGGAGCTGTTTTTT. Its protein product is CASSLGLANSGELFF.

The chain joins TRBV5-1 to TRBJ1-2, with D possibly matching TRBD1 (5 bases). Trimming cost V 6 bases and J 3 bases, with 15 bases left between them. CDR3 size: 14 residues. From germline, CDR1 is SGHRS and CDR2 YFSETQ. CDR3 in DNA: TGCGCCAGCACTCATGGGGGGACGGACTATGGCTACACCTTC. It specifies CASTHGGTDYGYTF. Full variable domain (remainder filled in from reference TRBV5-1 and TRBJ1-2): KAGVTQTPRYLIKTRGQQVTLSCSPISGHRSVSWYQQTPGQGLQFLFEYFSETQRNKGNFPGRFSGRQFSNSRSEMNVSTLELGDSALYLCASTHGGTDYGYTFGSGTRLTVV.

This rearrangement joins TRBV7-9 to TRBJ2-6; TRBD2 matches 8 bases. The CDR3 sequence is 19 residues long. Germline lookup yields CDR1 SEHNR and CDR2 FQNEAQ (reference sequence). The junction had 12 bases not matched to a gene; V was cut back by 4 bases and J by 1 base. CDR3 in amino acids: CASSSRPGTSRSGANVLTF. The DNA of the CDR3 is TGTGCCAGCAGCTCTCGCCCCGGGACTAGTCGTTCTGGGGCCAACGTCCTGACTTTC.

The chain uses TRBV19 and TRBJ2-7; D possibly corresponds to TRBD1 (5 bases). Trimming removed 2 bases at V and 4 bases at J, with 12 bases between. Germline V gene lookup returns CDR1 LNHDA and CDR2 SQIVND (reference sequence). The CDR3 has 14 residues. The CDR3 loop reads CASSIYGAIYEQYF. For the CDR3, the DNA is TGTGCCAGTAGTATATATGGGGCAATATACGAGCAGTACTTC. The complete variable domain, with remaining parts taken from reference TRBV19 and TRBJ2-7, reads DGGITQSPKYLFRKEGQNVTLSCEQNLNHDAMYWYRQDPGQGLRLIYYSQIVNDFQKGDIAEGYSVSREKKESFPLTVTSAQKNPTAFYLCASSIYGAIYEQYFGPGTRLTVT.

The V call is TRBV5-4, the J call TRBJ2-3, with D tentatively TRBD1 (5 bases). The CDR3 covers 15 residues. Per germline, CDR1 SGHNT and CDR2 YYREEE (reference sequence). V shed 4 bases and J shed 3 bases, with 15 bases lying between them. CDR3 protein: CASSPSTDRTDTQYF. CDR3 nucleotides: TGTGCCAGCAGCCCCAGCACCGACAGAACAGATACGCAGTATTTT.

The genes are TRBV9 and TRBJ1-1; D not resolved. Per the germline V gene, CDR1 is SGDLS and CDR2 is YYNGEE. The CDR3 runs 11 residues. V was pared by 4 bases and J by 5 bases, with 6 bases between. The CDR3 DNA follows: TGTGCCAGCAGCTCGGGGACTGAAGCTTTCTTT. This codes for CASSSGTEAFF. Looking up the rest from reference TRBV9 and TRBJ1-1 gives the full variable domain: DSGVTQTPKHLITATGQRVTLRCSPRSGDLSVYWYQQSLDQGLQFLIQYYNGEERAKGNILERFSAQQFPDLHSELNLSSLELGDSALYFCASSSGTEAFFGQGTRLTVV.

The chain couples TRBV5-4 to TRBJ2-3, with a possible D match to TRBD2 (5 bases). Trimming stripped 0 bases from V and 6 bases from J, with 8 bases between. CDR1 SGHNT and CDR2 YYREEE come from the germline V gene (reference sequence). CDR3 length: 13 amino acids. This CDR3 reads CASSLARGDTQYF. CDR3 sequence (DNA): TGTGCCAGCAGCTTGGCCCGCGGGGATACGCAGTATTTT. The whole variable domain, filled in from reference TRBV5-4 and TRBJ2-3, reads ETGVTQSPTHLIKTRGQQVTLRCSSQSGHNTVSWYQQALGQGPQFIFQYYREEENGRGNFPPRFSGLQFPNYSSELNVNALELDDSALYLCASSLARGDTQYFGPGTRLTVL.

This clone was seen a handful of times. Here the CDR3 reads CASSLHGNTEAFF. The CDR3 nucleotides are TGTGCCAGCAGCTTACACGGGAACACTGAAGCTTTCTTT. The gene calls are TRBV7-2 and TRBJ1-1; D not resolved. V gave up 2 bases and J gave up 1 base, with 5 bases separating them. CDR3 length equals 13 residues. Per germline, CDR1 SGHTA and CDR2 FQGNSA.

V gene TRBV19 combines with J gene TRBJ2-7; D is possibly TRBD1 (5 bases). Germline CDR1 is LNHDA and CDR2 is SQIVND (reference sequence). This CDR3 has 14 residues. The V gene lost 6 bases and the J gene lost 1 base, with 13 bases spanning the gap. Here the CDR3 reads CASSLLQGSYEQYF. The CDR3 DNA is TGTGCCAGTAGCCTCCTGCAGGGTTCCTACGAGCAGTACTTC.

The chain has TRBV5-1 and TRBJ2-7; D may be TRBD2 (6 bases). Germline V gives CDR1 SGHRS, CDR2 YFSETQ. The CDR3 covers 13 residues. V was pared by 10 bases and J by 0 bases, with 14 bases between. The CDR3 coding sequence is TGCGCCCTCTCCCACGGGAGCTCCTACGAGCAGTACTTC. It is translated as CALSHGSSYEQYF. Supplemented by reference TRBV5-1 and TRBJ2-7, the full variable domain reads KAGVTQTPRYLIKTRGQQVTLSCSPISGHRSVSWYQQTPGQGLQFLFEYFSETQRNKGNFPGRFSGRQFSNSRSEMNVSTLELGDSALYLCALSHGSSYEQYFGPGTRLTVT.

A remark on this clone: The junction departs from germline at one end; a sequencing error may be responsible. V and J are TRBV7-9 and TRBJ2-7; 8 bases align to TRBD1. Germline V gene lookup returns CDR1 SEHNR and CDR2 FQNEAQ (reference sequence). The CDR3 consists of 13 residues. The CDR3 sequence: CSSSLGTGSEQYF. In nucleotides, the CDR3 is TGTTCCAGCAGCTTAGGGACAGGAAGCGAGCAGTACTTC.

This clone was found once. The chain carries TRBV18 and TRBJ2-2; maybe TRBD1 (6 bases). With 4 bases removed from V and 1 base from J, the gap between germline ends came to 13 bases. CDR3 length equals 16 residues. Germline V gene sequence: CDR1 KGHSH, CDR2 LQKENI. The CDR3 here is CASSRDNLKNTGELFF. The DNA of the CDR3 is TGTGCCAGCTCACGGGACAACCTAAAGAACACCGGGGAGCTGTTTTTT.

This chain connects TRBV15 to TRBJ2-5; D unresolved. V was clipped by 4 bases and J by 2 bases, with 8 bases between them. The CDR3 loop spans 13 amino acids. Germline loops: CDR1 LNHNV, CDR2 YYDKDF (reference sequence). In nucleotides, the CDR3 is TGTGCCACCAGCAAGAGCCCTCAAGAGACCCAGTACTTC. Protein product: CATSKSPQETQYF.

This chain connects TRBV14 to TRBJ2-6; maybe TRBD2 (5 bases). With 0 bases removed from V and 4 bases from J, the gap between germline ends came to 10 bases. CDR1 SGHDN and CDR2 FVKESK come from the germline V gene. CDR3 length equals 16 residues. In DNA, the CDR3 is TGTGCCAGCAGCCAAGATCCCAGGAGGGGGGCCAACGTCCTGACTTTC. It encodes CASSQDPRRGANVLTF.

This clone was observed once. The chain combines TRBV5-6 with TRBJ2-3; TRBD1 aligns across 7 bases. Germline CDR1 SGHDT, CDR2 YYEEEE. The length of the CDR3 is 14 residues. Losses at the gene ends were 4 bases for V and 6 bases for J; bases not matched to a gene: 8. CDR3 coding DNA: TGTGCCAGCAGCATCGACAGGGCTGGGGATACGCAGTATTTT. Protein sequence: CASSIDRAGDTQYF. The full variable domain, its missing parts supplied by reference TRBV5-6 and TRBJ2-3, is DAGVTQSPTHLIKTRGQQVTLRCSPKSGHDTVSWYQQALGQGPQFIFQYYEEEERQRGNFPDRFSGHQFPNYSSELNVNALLLGDSALYLCASSIDRAGDTQYFGPGTRLTVL.